This TCR beta chain comes out of a study of cytomegalovirus exposure and HLA in healthy donors. Points from the study as a whole: The study flagged approximately 180 TCR beta chains as cytomegalovirus-associated.

Concerning this clone itself: No antigen is known for it.

The primer mix had 60 Vbeta and 13 Jbeta primers. In the authors' methods: Around 9.9 million shared chains were among the 80 million or so unique TCR beta chains that a later analysis counted. The assay was immunoSEQ multiplex PCR, and TCRdb's table has in-frame clones only and misses some. Clone size and V and J calls were adopted from that table, with D and trimming inferred from the DNA. This sample has over 110,000 clones, with 65% to 80% found just once. CDR3 size: 15 residues. From germline, CDR1 is MNHEY and CDR2 SVGAGI. V lost 5 bases and J lost 2; bases outside the gene matches: 6. Sequences were obtained from PBMCs. This rearrangement joins TRBV6-5 to TRBJ2-7, with 10 positions matching TRBD2. This TCR derives from a male donor in good health and CMV-seropositive. The CDR3 spells CASSRQRGGTYEQYF. Here the CDR3 DNA reads TGTGCCAGCAGTAGACAGCGGGGGGGGACCTACGAGCAGTACTTC.